Given below is one T cell receptor (beta chain) in context. What it recognizes is unknown. The data originate from a study of pediatric ulcerative colitis. The study, taken as a whole, reports: This repertoire reflects total lymphocytes rather than subpopulations like regulatory T cells. Substantially fewer templates came from a couple of patients' blood samples. Ulcerative colitis patients shared more blood-rectal clones than controls.

The CDR3 has 13 residues. Germline lookup yields CDR1 MGHDK and CDR2 SYGVNS. Trimming pared 5 bases from V and 0 bases from J, leaving 7 bases between. Up to 500,000 reads were sequenced per sample. Generated by immunoSEQ multiplex PCR, the TCRdb table keeps only in-frame clones and is missing some. The table has 25,000 to 35,000 clones, roughly 86% seen once. What was sequenced was blood. This TCR came from a boy under 18 with severe ulcerative colitis. This rearrangement joins TRBV25-1 to TRBJ1-1; D not certain. The CDR3 DNA reads as TGTGCCAGCAGTAATGGGATGAACACTGAAGCTTTCTTT. It yields the protein CASSNGMNTEAFF.